The 32 T cell receptor beta chains in this list originate from one sample, sequenced in a study of blood T cell repertoires in COVID-19. The repertoire was sequenced with immunoSEQ multiplex PCR; TCRdb's copy has only in-frame clones and lacks some. This table holds about 160,000 clones, approximately 84% found once. Input material: PBMCs or T cells enriched from blood (not recorded which). The receptors come from a woman between 35 and 50 years old with acute COVID-19.

The chain is built from TRBV7-8 and TRBJ1-5; D uncertain. V was trimmed by 0 bases and J by 0 bases, leaving 6 bases between them. The CDR3 has 15 amino acids. The germline V gene encodes CDR1 SGHVS and CDR2 FQNEAQ. The CDR3 reads CASSLAANSNQPQHF. DNA for the CDR3: TGTGCCAGCAGCTTAGCCGCGAATAGCAATCAGCCCCAGCATTTT.

V and J are TRBV12-3 or TRBV12-4 and TRBJ2-3; D remains ambiguous. Between the trimmed V and J ends, which lost 3 bases and 7 bases, there was a span of 5 bases. The CDR3 has 11 residues. In DNA form, the CDR3 reads TGTGCCAGCAGTTTTTTAAATACGCAGTATTTT. Its protein is CASSFLNTQYF.

V gene TRBV19 combines with J gene TRBJ1-4, with D perhaps matching TRBD1 (5 bases). The V gene lost 5 bases and the J gene lost 0 bases, with 7 bases spanning the gap. The CDR3 runs to 14 residues. Germline V gene sequence: CDR1 LNHDA, CDR2 SQIVND (reference sequence). The CDR3 region has the DNA TGTGCCAGTAGTTGGGGGGCAACTAATGAAAAACTGTTTTTT. This gives the protein CASSWGATNEKLFF.

The J gene is TRBJ2-7, the V gene TRBV14; possibly TRBD2 for D (6 bases). CDR1 is SGHDN and CDR2 is FVKESK in the germline V gene. This CDR3 region has 14 residues. V dropped 3 bases and J dropped 7 bases, with 16 bases sitting between them. The CDR3 nucleotides read TGTGCCAGCAGCCACGGGACTCCCCTCGAAGAGCAGTACTTC. Its protein product is CASSHGTPLEEQYF.

The V call is TRBV11-3, the J call TRBJ2-1, with 8 bases matching TRBD1. The germline V gene has CDR1 SGHNT and CDR2 YENEEA. There are 15 residues in the CDR3. Germline trimming cut 0 bases from V and 7 bases from J; bases unmatched to any gene: 5. The CDR3: CASSLDQGARNEQFF. CDR3 DNA: TGTGCCAGCAGCTTAGATCAGGGGGCTCGAAATGAGCAGTTCTTC.

The chain carries TRBV21-1 and TRBJ2-5; TRBD1, as called in the table, went unchecked against the DNA. TRBV21-1 constitutes a pseudogene. CDR3 length: 16 amino acids. The CDR3 protein is CASIKPGTAIQETQYF. As DNA, the CDR3 is TGTGCCAGCATCAAACCCGGGACAGCGATCCAAGAGACCCAGTACTTC.

The chain recombines TRBV11-1 with TRBJ2-3; D ambiguous. CDR1 and CDR2 from the germline V gene are SGHAT and FQDESV (reference sequence). The CDR3 loop spans 14 amino acids. V lost 1 base, J lost 0 bases, and 5 bases lay in between. CDR3 sequence reads: CASSLGLSTDTQYF. For the CDR3, the DNA is TGTGCCAGCAGCTTAGGGCTCAGCACAGATACGCAGTATTTT.

The J gene is TRBJ2-5, the V gene TRBV4-1; tentative D call: TRBD1 (5 bases). Germline assignment: CDR1 MGHRA and CDR2 YSYEKL. The CDR3 loop spans 13 amino acids. Trimming took off 6 bases at V and 2 bases at J, with 10 bases between the two ends. The CDR3 coding sequence is TGCGCCAGCAGACGGACACTTCAAGAGACCCAGTACTTC. Its protein product is CASRRTLQETQYF.

The CDR3 region is CATSDFAGKGNNEQFF. The CDR3 region has the DNA TGTGCCACCAGTGATTTTGCGGGAAAGGGCAACAATGAGCAGTTCTTC. The chain combines TRBV24-1 with TRBJ2-1; D may be TRBD2 (6 bases). This CDR3 is built from 16 residues. V was pared by 1 base and J by 5 bases, with 14 bases between. Germline loops: CDR1 KGHDR, CDR2 SFDVKD.

J is TRBJ2-1 and V is TRBV7-8; TRBD2 is a possible D gene (5 bases). The CDR3 runs to 14 residues. In germline, CDR1 is SGHVS, CDR2 FQNEAQ. V gave up 8 bases and J gave up 0 bases, with 11 bases separating them. DNA for the CDR3: TGTGCCAGCTCGGGATTTAGCTCCTACAATGAGCAGTTCTTC. Encoded protein: CASSGFSSYNEQFF. Filled out from reference TRBV7-8 and TRBJ2-1, the complete variable domain reads GAGVSQSPRYKVAKRGQDVALRCDPISGHVSLFWYQQALGQGPEFLTYFQNEAQLDKSGLPSDRFFAERPEGSVSTLKIQRTQQEDSAVYLCASSGFSSYNEQFFGPGTRLTVL.

This chain links TRBV7-9 with TRBJ2-5; 7 bases agree with TRBD2. Germline CDR1 and CDR2: SEHNR and FQNEAQ (reference sequence). The CDR3 runs to 14 residues. V lost 5 bases, J lost 3 bases, and 6 bases stayed unmatched. The CDR3 DNA reads TGTGCCAGCAGCCCGGGACTATCGGAAGAGACCCAGTACTTC. This gives the protein CASSPGLSEETQYF.

This clone was recorded at least ten times. The chain has TRBV19 and TRBJ1-1, with D unresolved. V lost 3 bases, J lost 4 bases, and 12 bases lay in between. The CDR3 totals 14 residues. Germline V lookup: CDR1 LNHDA, CDR2 SQIVND (reference sequence). CDR3 in DNA: TGTGCCAGTAGTATGAAGGGAAGCGGCACTGAAGCTTTCTTT. Translated, it gives CASSMKGSGTEAFF.

The chain combines TRBV7-2 with TRBJ2-1, with D perhaps TRBD2 (6 bases). V lost 3 bases and J lost 6, with 9 bases in between. There are 13 residues in the CDR3. Germline loops: CDR1 SGHTA, CDR2 FQGNSA. The CDR3 region is CASSFASANEQFF. CDR3 DNA: TGTGCCAGCAGCTTTGCTAGCGCCAATGAGCAGTTCTTC.

This clone has just one count. The chain joins TRBV14 to TRBJ2-7, with 10 bases aligning to TRBD1. The CDR3 is made up of 16 amino acids. Germline loops: CDR1 SGHDN, CDR2 FVKESK. J lost 5 bases, V lost 4 bases, and 11 bases had no gene match. In DNA form, the CDR3 reads TGTGCCAGCAGCCCTATAGGTGGACAGGGGGTCCACGAGCAGTACTTC. Protein product: CASSPIGGQGVHEQYF.

CDR3 DNA: TGTGCCAGCAGCTTGGGCCCTAGTCCCTTGGATGAGCAGTTCTTC. Protein sequence: CASSLGPSPLDEQFF. This chain joins TRBV5-5 and TRBJ2-1; D not certain. The CDR3 covers 15 residues. Trimming shortened V by 0 bases and J by 8 bases, and 15 bases separated the two germline ends. The V gene's germline CDR1 is SGHKS and CDR2 YYEKEE (reference sequence).

This clone was seen a single time. This chain links TRBV18 with TRBJ2-2, with D tentatively TRBD2 (5 bases). Trimming took off 2 bases at V and 8 bases at J, with 15 bases between the two ends. This CDR3 has 15 residues. Germline values: CDR1 KGHSH, CDR2 LQKENI. The CDR3 DNA follows: TGTGCCAGCTCACCAACGGGGAATAGGCCTGGGGAGCTGTTTTTT. Protein: CASSPTGNRPGELFF.

The V gene is TRBV3-1 (or the pseudogene TRBV3-2), the J gene TRBJ1-4; no clear D gene. The CDR3 length is 14 residues. The germline CDR1 and CDR2 sequences are LGHDT and YNNKEL (reference sequence). V was shortened by 4 bases and J by 3 bases, with 9 bases between the two germline ends. CDR3 coding DNA: TGTGCCAGCAGCCTAAGGGAGCCTAATGAAAAACTGTTTTTT. Amino acid sequence: CASSLREPNEKLFF.

The chain uses TRBV7-8 and TRBJ2-5, with 8 bases identical to TRBD1. CDR3 length equals 12 residues. J was trimmed by 4 bases and V by 5 bases; bases with no gene match: 0. Germline-derived CDR1 and CDR2 are SGHVS and FQNEAQ. The CDR3 protein is CASSQGAETQYF. The CDR3 coding sequence is TGTGCCAGCAGCCAGGGGGCAGAGACCCAGTACTTC.

The chain carries TRBV4-1 and TRBJ2-5; 10 positions match TRBD2. V gave up 4 bases and J gave up 1 base; unmatched junction bases: 6. The CDR3 contains 16 residues. Germline CDR1 is MGHRA and CDR2 is YSYEKL. CDR3 loop: CASSRLTSGVQETQYF. The CDR3 nucleotides are TGCGCCAGCAGCCGCCTAACTAGCGGGGTCCAAGAGACCCAGTACTTC.

The chain joins TRBV10-2 to TRBJ2-7; TRBD2 might be the D (5 bases). The CDR3 totals 16 residues. From germline, CDR1 is WSHSY and CDR2 SAAADI. Trimming shortened V by 1 base and J by 5 bases, and 18 bases separated the two germline ends. The CDR3, as DNA: TGCGCCAGCAGTGAGTTGGACTCTTTTGGGGTCGACGAGCAGTACTTC. Its protein product is CASSELDSFGVDEQYF.

The rearrangement uses TRBV5-1 and TRBJ1-3; D may be TRBD1 (5 bases). The germline CDR1 and CDR2 sequences are SGHRS and YFSETQ. The V gene lost 0 bases and the J gene lost 4 bases, with 14 bases spanning the gap. The CDR3 sequence is 16 residues long. Here the CDR3 reads CASSLVPGVYGNTIYF. The CDR3 coding sequence is TGCGCCAGCAGCTTGGTTCCGGGGGTCTACGGAAACACCATATATTTT.

This clone showed up just a few times. CDR3 coding DNA: TGTGCCACCAGTGACTCCGAAGGGAGGAACTACAATGAGCAGTTCTTC. It yields the protein CATSDSEGRNYNEQFF. The V gene is TRBV24-1, the J gene TRBJ2-1; perhaps TRBD2 as D (6 bases). The CDR3 consists of 16 residues. V was cut by 4 bases and J by 3 bases, with 15 bases left in between. CDR1 is KGHDR, CDR2 SFDVKD, per germline.

The chain uses TRBV2 and TRBJ1-2; TRBD1 agrees at 7 bases. The CDR3 is made up of 14 amino acids. J was trimmed by 4 bases and V by 5 bases; bases with no gene match: 7. CDR1 is SNHLY and CDR2 is FYNNEI in the germline V gene. Here the CDR3 DNA reads TGTGCCAGCAGTTTAGACAGGGCGAGCTATGGCTACACCTTC. Translation: CASSLDRASYGYTF.

The chain carries TRBV3-1 (or the pseudogene TRBV3-2) and TRBJ1-1, with 8 bases identical to TRBD1. Germline CDR1 LGHDT, CDR2 YNNKEL (reference sequence). Germline trimming cut 3 bases from V and 0 bases from J; bases unmatched to any gene: 3. The CDR3 spans 15 residues. The CDR3 loop reads CASSHGQGMNTEAFF. The CDR3 nucleotides are TGTGCCAGCAGCCACGGACAGGGAATGAACACTGAAGCTTTCTTT.

CDR3 residues: CASSRTSGTGRETQYF. CDR3 in DNA: TGTGCCAGCAGCCGGACTAGCGGGACCGGGAGGGAGACCCAGTACTTC. This chain links TRBV14 with TRBJ2-5; 12 bases match TRBD2. CDR3 length equals 16 residues. J lost 5 bases, V lost 4 bases, and 8 bases had no gene match. Germline V gene sequence: CDR1 SGHDN, CDR2 FVKESK.

The V call is TRBV10-2, the J call TRBJ2-7, with 7 bases identical to TRBD2. The germline CDR1 and CDR2 sequences are WSHSY and SAAADI. This CDR3 is 14 amino acids long. The V gene end was trimmed by 3 bases and the J gene end by 2 bases; junction bases not matched to a gene: 4. CDR3 sequence: CASSEGTKTYEQYV. CDR3 bases: TGCGCCAGCAGTGAAGGGACTAAAACCTACGAGCAGTACGTC.

The rearrangement uses TRBV5-1 and TRBJ1-2, with TRBD1 identical over 10 bases. The junction had 11 bases not matched to a gene; V was cut back by 4 bases and J by 8 bases. CDR3 length: 15 residues. The germline V gene has CDR1 SGHRS and CDR2 YFSETQ. In DNA, the CDR3 is TGCGCCAGCAGCGCCTTGACAGGGGGCGCGGAAGGCTACACCTTC. This gives the protein CASSALTGGAEGYTF.

The V call is TRBV27, the J call TRBJ2-2, with TRBD2 as a possible D gene (5 bases). Germline values: CDR1 MNHEY, CDR2 SMNVEV (reference sequence). Trimming stripped 2 bases from V and 4 bases from J, with 11 bases between. The CDR3 runs to 15 residues. The CDR3 protein is CASSLVGEGTGELFF. In nucleotides, the CDR3 is TGTGCCAGCAGTTTAGTTGGCGAGGGCACCGGGGAGCTGTTTTTT.

The chain uses TRBV6-5 and TRBJ2-5; TRBD2 matches at 7 bases. Germline V gene data show CDR1 as MNHEY and CDR2 as SVGAGI. The CDR3 consists of 16 residues. Unmatched junction bases numbered 15, after V lost 2 bases and J lost 9 bases. The CDR3 loop reads CASSYGGVLAAGPQYF. The CDR3 DNA sequence: TGTGCCAGCAGTTACGGGGGAGTCCTAGCGGCGGGGCCCCAGTACTTC.

This rearrangement joins TRBV24-1 to TRBJ2-1, with 12 nucleotides matching TRBD2. The CDR3 is made up of 14 amino acids. Germline values: CDR1 KGHDR, CDR2 SFDVKD. V shed 9 bases and J 6 bases; nucleotides not matched to a gene: 5. This chain's CDR3 is CATETSGRTNEQFF. CDR3 nucleotides: TGTGCCACCGAGACTAGCGGGAGAACCAATGAGCAGTTCTTC.

The chain uses TRBV27 and TRBJ2-3; D is perhaps TRBD2 (6 bases). CDR3 size: 14 residues. Trimming shortened V by 8 bases and J by 9 bases, and 21 bases separated the two germline ends. In germline, CDR1 is MNHEY, CDR2 SMNVEV (reference sequence). The CDR3 loop reads CASSWGVPGGTQYF. Written as DNA, the CDR3 is TGTGCCAGCTCTTGGGGGGTCCCCGGAGGGACGCAGTATTTT.

The rearrangement links TRBV7-8 to TRBJ2-7; tentatively, D is TRBD2 (5 bases). Per germline, CDR1 SGHVS and CDR2 FQNEAQ. This CDR3 is 15 amino acids long. V was shortened by 0 bases and J by 2 bases, with 11 bases between the two germline ends. For the CDR3, the DNA is TGTGCCAGCAGCTTAGCGTCGTTCGGGACCTACGAGCAGTACTTC. It is translated as CASSLASFGTYEQYF. Full variable domain (remainder filled in from reference TRBV7-8 and TRBJ2-7): GAGVSQSPRYKVAKRGQDVALRCDPISGHVSLFWYQQALGQGPEFLTYFQNEAQLDKSGLPSDRFFAERPEGSVSTLKIQRTQQEDSAVYLCASSLASFGTYEQYFGPGTRLTVT.